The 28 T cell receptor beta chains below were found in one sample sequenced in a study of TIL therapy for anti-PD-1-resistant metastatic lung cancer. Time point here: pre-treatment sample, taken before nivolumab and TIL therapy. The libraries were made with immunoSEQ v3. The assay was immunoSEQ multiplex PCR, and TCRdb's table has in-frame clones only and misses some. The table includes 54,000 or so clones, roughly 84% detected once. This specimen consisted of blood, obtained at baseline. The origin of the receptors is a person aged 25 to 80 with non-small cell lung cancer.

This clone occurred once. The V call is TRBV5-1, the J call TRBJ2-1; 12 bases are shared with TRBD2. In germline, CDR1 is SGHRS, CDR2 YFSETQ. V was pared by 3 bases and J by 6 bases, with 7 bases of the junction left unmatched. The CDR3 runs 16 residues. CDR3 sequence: CASSWKLAGGTNEQFF. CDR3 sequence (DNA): TGCGCCAGCAGCTGGAAACTAGCGGGAGGCACCAATGAGCAGTTCTTC. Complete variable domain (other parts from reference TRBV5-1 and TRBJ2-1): KAGVTQTPRYLIKTRGQQVTLSCSPISGHRSVSWYQQTPGQGLQFLFEYFSETQRNKGNFPGRFSGRQFSNSRSEMNVSTLELGDSALYLCASSWKLAGGTNEQFFGPGTRLTVL.

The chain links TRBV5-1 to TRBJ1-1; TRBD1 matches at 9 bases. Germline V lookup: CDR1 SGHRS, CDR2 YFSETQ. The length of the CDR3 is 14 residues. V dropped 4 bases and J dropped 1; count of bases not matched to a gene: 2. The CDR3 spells CASSRGQGNTEAFF. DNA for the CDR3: TGCGCCAGCAGCAGGGGACAGGGGAACACTGAAGCTTTCTTT. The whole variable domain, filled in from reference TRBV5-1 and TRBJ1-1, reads KAGVTQTPRYLIKTRGQQVTLSCSPISGHRSVSWYQQTPGQGLQFLFEYFSETQRNKGNFPGRFSGRQFSNSRSEMNVSTLELGDSALYLCASSRGQGNTEAFFGQGTRLTVV.

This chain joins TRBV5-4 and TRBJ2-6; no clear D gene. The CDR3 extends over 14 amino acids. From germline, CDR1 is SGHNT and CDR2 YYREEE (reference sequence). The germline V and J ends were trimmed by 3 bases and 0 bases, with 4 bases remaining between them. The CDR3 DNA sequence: TGTGCCAGCAGCTCAAGCTCTGGGGCCAACGTCCTGACTTTC. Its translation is CASSSSSGANVLTF.

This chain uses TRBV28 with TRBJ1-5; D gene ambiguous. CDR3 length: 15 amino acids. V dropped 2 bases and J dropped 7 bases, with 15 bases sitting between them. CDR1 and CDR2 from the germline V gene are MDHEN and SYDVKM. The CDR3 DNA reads TGTGCCAGCAGTTTAAGGGCCGCGAGATCCCAGCCCCAGCATTTT. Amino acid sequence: CASSLRAARSQPQHF.

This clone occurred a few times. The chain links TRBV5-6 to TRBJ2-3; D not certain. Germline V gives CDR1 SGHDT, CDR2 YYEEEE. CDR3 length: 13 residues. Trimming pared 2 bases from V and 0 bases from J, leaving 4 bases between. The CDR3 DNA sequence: TGTGCCAGCAGCTTAGCTAGCACAGATACGCAGTATTTT. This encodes CASSLASTDTQYF.

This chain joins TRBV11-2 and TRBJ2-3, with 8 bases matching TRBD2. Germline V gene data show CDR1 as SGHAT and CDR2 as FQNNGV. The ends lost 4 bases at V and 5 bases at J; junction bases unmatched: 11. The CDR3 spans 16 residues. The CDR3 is CASSYGVTAGGDTQYF. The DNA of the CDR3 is TGTGCCAGCAGCTACGGGGTAACGGCGGGGGGAGATACGCAGTATTTT.

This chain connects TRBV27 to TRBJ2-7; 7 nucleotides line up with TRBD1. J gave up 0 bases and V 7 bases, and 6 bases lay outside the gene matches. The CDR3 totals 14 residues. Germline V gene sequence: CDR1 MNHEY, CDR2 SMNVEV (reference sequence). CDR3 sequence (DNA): TGTGCCAGCAAAGAGGACAGGAGCTCCTACGAGCAGTACTTC. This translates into CASKEDRSSYEQYF.

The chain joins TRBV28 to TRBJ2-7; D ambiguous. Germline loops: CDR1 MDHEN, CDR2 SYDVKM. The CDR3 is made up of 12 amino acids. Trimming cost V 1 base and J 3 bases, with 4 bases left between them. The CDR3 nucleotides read TGTGCCAGCAGTTTATCATACTACGAGCAGTACTTC. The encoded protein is CASSLSYYEQYF.

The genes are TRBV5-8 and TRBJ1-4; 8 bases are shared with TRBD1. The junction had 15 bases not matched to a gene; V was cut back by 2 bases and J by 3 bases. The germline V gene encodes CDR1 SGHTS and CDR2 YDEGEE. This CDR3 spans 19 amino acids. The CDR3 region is CASSFGISRGRGANEKLFF. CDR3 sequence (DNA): TGTGCCAGCAGCTTTGGTATTTCCAGGGGGCGCGGAGCTAATGAAAAACTGTTTTTT.

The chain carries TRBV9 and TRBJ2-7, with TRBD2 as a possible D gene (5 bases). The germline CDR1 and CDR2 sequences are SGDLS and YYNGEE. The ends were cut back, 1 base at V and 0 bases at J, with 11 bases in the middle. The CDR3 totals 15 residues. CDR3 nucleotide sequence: TGTGCCAGCAGCGTATACGAGGGATCCTCCTACGAGCAGTACTTC. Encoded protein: CASSVYEGSSYEQYF. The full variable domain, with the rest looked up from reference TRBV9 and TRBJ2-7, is DSGVTQTPKHLITATGQRVTLRCSPRSGDLSVYWYQQSLDQGLQFLIQYYNGEERAKGNILERFSAQQFPDLHSELNLSSLELGDSALYFCASSVYEGSSYEQYFGPGTRLTVT.

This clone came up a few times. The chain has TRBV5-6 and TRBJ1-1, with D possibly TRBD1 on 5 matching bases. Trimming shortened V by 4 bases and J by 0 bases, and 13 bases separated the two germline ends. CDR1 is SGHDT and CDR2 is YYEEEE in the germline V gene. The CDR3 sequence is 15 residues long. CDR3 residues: CASSPQGGLNTEAFF. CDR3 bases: TGTGCCAGCAGCCCGCAGGGAGGCTTGAACACTGAAGCTTTCTTT.

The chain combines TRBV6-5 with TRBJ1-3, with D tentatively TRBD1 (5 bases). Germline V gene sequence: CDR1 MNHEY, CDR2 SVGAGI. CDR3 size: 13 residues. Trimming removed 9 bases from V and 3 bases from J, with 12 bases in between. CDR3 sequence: CASFRGVGNTIYF. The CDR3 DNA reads TGTGCCAGTTTTCGGGGGGTTGGAAACACCATATATTTT.

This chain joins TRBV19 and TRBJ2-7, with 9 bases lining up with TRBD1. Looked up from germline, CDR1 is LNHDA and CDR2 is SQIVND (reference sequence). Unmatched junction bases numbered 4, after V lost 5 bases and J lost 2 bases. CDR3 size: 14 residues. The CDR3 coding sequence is TGTGCCAGTAGTTTTGGGACAGGGACCTACGAGCAGTACTTC. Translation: CASSFGTGTYEQYF.

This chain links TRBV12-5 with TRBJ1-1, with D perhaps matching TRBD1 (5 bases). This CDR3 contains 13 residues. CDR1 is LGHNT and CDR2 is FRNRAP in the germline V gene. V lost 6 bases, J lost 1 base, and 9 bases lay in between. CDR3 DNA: TGTGCTAGTGGGGACGGACAGAACACTGAAGCTTTCTTT. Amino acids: CASGDGQNTEAFF.

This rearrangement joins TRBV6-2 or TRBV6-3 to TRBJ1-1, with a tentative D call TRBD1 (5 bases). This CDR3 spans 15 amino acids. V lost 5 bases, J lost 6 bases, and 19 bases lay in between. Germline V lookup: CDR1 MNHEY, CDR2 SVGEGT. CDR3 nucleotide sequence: TGTGCCAGCAGTAAAACGGGACTTATGGACCCTGAAGCTTTCTTT. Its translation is CASSKTGLMDPEAFF.

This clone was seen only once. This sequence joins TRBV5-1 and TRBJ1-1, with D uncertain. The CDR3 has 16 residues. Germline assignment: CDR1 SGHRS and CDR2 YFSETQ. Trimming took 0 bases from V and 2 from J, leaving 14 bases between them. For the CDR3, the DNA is TGCGCCAGCAGCTTGGTGGCCGGAGGATATAACACTGAAGCTTTCTTT. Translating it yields CASSLVAGGYNTEAFF.

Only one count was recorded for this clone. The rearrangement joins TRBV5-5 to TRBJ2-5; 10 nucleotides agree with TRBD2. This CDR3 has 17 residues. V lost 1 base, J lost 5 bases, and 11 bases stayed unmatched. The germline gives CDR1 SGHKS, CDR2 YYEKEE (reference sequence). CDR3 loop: CASSLSTSGTLWETQYF. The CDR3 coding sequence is TGTGCCAGCAGCTTGAGCACTAGCGGGACCCTCTGGGAGACCCAGTACTTC.

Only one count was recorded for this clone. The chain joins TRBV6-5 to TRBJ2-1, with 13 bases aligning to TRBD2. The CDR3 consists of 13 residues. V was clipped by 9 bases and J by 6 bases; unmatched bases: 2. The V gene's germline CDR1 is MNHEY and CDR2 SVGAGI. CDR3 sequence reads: CASRTSGGNEQFF. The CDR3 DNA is TGTGCCAGTCGGACTAGCGGGGGCAATGAGCAGTTCTTC.

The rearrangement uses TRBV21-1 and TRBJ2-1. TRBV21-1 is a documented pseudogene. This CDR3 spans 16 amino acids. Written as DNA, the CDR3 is TGTGCCAGCAGCAAGAGGGGCGGAATCTCCTACAATGAGCAGTTCTTC. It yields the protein CASSKRGGISYNEQFF.

CDR3 region: CASSLRGTEAFF. CDR3 nucleotide sequence: TGTGCCAGCAGCTTGAGAGGCACTGAAGCTTTCTTT. This chain connects TRBV5-4 to TRBJ1-1; D is uncertain. Trimming left V 1 base short and J 4 bases short, with 5 bases between. Germline V CDR1 and CDR2: SGHNT, YYREEE (reference sequence). This CDR3 spans 12 amino acids.

CDR3 nucleotide sequence: TGTGCCAGTAGGAGCCTCGGGACAGGGGGCGAATCACCCCTCCACTTT. The encoded protein is CASRSLGTGGESPLHF. The chain is built from TRBV19 and TRBJ1-6, with TRBD1 matching 12 bases. Trimming cost V 6 bases and J 10 bases; bases outside gene matches: 10. Germline V gives CDR1 LNHDA, CDR2 SQIVND (reference sequence). The CDR3 is 16 amino acids.

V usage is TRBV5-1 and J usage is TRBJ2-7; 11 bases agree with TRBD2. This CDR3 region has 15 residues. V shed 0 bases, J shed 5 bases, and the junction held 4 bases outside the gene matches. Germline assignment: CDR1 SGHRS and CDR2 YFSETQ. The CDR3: CASSLVTSGSHEQYF. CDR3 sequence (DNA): TGCGCCAGCAGCTTGGTCACTAGCGGGAGCCACGAGCAGTACTTC.

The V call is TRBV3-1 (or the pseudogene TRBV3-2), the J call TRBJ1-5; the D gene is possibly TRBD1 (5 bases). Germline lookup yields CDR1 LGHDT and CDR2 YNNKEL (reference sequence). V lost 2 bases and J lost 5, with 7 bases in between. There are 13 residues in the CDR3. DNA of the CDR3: TGTGCCAGCAGCCAACAGGGAGATCAGCCCCAGCATTTT. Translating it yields CASSQQGDQPQHF.

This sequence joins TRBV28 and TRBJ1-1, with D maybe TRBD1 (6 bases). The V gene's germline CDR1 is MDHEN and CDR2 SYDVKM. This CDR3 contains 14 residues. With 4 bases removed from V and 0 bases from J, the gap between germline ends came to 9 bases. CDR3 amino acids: CASSSRTVNTEAFF. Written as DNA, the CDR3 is TGTGCCAGCAGTTCACGGACAGTGAACACTGAAGCTTTCTTT.

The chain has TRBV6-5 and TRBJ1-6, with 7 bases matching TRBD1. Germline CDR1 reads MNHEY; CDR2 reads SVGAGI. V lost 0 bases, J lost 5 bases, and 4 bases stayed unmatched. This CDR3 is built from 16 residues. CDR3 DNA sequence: TGTGCCAGCAGTTACTCAGGGACAGTTAATAATTCACCCCTCCACTTT. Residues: CASSYSGTVNNSPLHF.

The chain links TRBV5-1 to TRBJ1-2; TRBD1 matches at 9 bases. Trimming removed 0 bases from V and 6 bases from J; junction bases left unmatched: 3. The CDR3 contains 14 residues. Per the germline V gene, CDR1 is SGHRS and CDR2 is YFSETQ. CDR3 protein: CASSLAGTGNGYTF. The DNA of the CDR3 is TGCGCCAGCAGCTTGGCCGGGACAGGGAATGGCTACACCTTC.

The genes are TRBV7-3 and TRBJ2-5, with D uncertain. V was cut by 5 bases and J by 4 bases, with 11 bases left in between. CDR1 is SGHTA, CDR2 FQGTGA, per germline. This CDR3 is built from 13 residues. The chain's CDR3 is CASSRRQAETQYF. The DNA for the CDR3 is TGTGCCAGCAGCCGTCGCCAGGCAGAGACCCAGTACTTC.

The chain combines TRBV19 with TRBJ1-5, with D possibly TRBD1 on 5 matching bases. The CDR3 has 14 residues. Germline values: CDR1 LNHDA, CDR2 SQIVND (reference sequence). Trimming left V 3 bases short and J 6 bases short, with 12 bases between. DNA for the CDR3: TGTGCCAGTAGTATCGCGGGACCGCCTCAGCCCCAGCATTTT. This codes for CASSIAGPPQPQHF.